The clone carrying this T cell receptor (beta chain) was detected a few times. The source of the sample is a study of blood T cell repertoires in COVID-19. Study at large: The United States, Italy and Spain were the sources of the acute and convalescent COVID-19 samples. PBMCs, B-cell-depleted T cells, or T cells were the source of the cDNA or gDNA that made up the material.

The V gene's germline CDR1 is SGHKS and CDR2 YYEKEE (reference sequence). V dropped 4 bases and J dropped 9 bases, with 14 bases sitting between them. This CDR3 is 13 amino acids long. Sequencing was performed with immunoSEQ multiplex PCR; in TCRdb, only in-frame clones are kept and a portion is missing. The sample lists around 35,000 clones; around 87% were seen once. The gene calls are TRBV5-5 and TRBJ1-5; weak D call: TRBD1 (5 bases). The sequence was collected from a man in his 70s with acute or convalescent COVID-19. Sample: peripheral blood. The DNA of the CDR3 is TGTGCCAGCAGCGGAGACGGCGGGGGGCCCCAGCATTTT. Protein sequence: CASSGDGGGPQHF.